This T cell receptor (beta chain) stems from a study of OX40 agonist ivuxolimab in advanced cancers. Whole-study results and caveats: The study found among the lowest clonal expansion in partial responders at 0.1-3.0 mg/kg. In CD8+ T cells, expanded clones were on average more numerous than in CD4+.

Of note for this clone: The antigen is not known.

Clones were read by immunoSEQ multiplex PCR, and TCRdb kept only the in-frame ones, dropping some. The sample comprises under 95,000 clones, 75% to 90% of which are singletons, and under 3.5% rests with the top ten. Sample: CD4+ or CD8+ T cells sorted from blood, taken in a trial of the OX40 agonist ivuxolimab. The origin of this receptor is an adult with an advanced solid tumor such as melanoma, head and neck, liver or kidney cancer.

The CDR3 is CASSQDLRTEAFF. Here the CDR3 DNA reads TGTGCCAGCAGCCAAGATCTTCGGACTGAAGCTTTCTTT. The gene calls are TRBV14 and TRBJ1-1, with D unresolved. Trimming left V 0 bases short and J 5 bases short, with 7 bases between. CDR1 and CDR2 (germline): SGHDN, FVKESK. This CDR3 comprises 13 residues.